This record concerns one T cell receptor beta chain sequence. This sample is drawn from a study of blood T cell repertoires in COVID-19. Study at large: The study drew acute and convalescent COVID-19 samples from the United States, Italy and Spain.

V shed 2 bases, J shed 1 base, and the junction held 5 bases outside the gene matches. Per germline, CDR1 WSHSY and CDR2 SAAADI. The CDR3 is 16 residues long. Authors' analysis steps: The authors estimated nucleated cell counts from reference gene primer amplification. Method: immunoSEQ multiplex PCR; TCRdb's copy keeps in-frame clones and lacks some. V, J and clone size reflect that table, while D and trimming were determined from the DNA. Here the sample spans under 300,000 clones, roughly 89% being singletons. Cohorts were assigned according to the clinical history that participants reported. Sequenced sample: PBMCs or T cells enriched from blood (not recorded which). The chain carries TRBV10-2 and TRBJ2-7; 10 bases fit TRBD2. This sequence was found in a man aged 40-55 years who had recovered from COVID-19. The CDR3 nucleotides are TGCGCCAGCAGTGAGCTTCAACTAGCGGGGTCCTACGAGCAGTACTTC. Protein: CASSELQLAGSYEQYF.